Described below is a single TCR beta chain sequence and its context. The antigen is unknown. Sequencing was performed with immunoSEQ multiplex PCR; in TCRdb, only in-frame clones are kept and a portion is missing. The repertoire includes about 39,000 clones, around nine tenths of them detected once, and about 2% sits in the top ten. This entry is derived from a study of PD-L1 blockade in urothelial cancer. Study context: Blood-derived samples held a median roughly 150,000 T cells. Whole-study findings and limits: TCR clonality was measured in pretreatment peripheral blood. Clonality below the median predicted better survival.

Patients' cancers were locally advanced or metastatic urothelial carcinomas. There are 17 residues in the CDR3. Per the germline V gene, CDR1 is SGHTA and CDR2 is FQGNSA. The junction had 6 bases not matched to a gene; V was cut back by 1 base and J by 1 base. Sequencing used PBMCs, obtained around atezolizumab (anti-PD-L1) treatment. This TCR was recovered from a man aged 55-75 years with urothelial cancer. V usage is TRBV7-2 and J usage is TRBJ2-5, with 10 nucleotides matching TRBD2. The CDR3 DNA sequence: TGTGCCAGCAGCTTAGTAGCGGGGGGCGATCTCCAAGAGACCCAGTACTTC. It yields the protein CASSLVAGGDLQETQYF.